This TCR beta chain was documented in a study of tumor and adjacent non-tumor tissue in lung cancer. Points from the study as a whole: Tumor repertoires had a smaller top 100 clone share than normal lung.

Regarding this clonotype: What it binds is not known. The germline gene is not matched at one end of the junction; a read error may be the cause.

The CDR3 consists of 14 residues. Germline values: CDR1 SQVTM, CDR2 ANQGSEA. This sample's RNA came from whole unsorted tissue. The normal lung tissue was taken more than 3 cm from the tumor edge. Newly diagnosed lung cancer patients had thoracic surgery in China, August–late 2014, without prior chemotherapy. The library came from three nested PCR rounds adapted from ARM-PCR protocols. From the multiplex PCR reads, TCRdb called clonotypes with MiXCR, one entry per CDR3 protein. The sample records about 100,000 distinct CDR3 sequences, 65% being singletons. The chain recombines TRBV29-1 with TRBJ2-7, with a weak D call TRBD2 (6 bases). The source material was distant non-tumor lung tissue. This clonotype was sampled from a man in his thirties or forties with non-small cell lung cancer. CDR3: CSVDSGSSSYEQYF. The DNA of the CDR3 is TGCAGCGTTGACTCCGGGAGTAGTTCTTACGAGCAGTACTTT.